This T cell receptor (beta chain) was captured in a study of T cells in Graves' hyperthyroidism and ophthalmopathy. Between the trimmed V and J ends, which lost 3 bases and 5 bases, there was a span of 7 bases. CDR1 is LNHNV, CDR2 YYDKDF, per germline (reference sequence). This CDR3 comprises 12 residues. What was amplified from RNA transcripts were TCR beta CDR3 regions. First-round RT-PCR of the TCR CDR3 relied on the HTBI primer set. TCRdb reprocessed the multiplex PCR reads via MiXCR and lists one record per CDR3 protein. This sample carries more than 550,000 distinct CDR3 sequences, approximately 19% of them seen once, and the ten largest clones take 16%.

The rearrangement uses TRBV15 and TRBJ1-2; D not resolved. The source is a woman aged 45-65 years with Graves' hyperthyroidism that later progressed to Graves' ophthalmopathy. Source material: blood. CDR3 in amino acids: CATSRGDYGYTF. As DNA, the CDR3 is TGTGCCACCAGCAGGGGAGATTATGGCTACACCTTC. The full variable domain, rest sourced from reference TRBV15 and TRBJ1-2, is DAMVIQNPRYQVTQFGKPVTLSCSQTLNHNVMYWYQQKSSQAPKLLFHYYDKDFNNEADTPDNFQSRRPNTSFCFLDIRSPGLGDTAMYLCATSRGDYGYTFGSGTRLTVV.